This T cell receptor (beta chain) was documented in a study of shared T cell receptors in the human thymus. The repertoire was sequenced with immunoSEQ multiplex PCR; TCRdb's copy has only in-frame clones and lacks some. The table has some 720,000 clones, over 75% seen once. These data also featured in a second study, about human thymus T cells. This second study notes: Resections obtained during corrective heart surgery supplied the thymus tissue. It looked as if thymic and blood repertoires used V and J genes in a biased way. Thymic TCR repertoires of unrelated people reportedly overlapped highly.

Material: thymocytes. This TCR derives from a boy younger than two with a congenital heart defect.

CDR3 DNA sequence: TGTGCCAGCAGTGCCCGATGGGGCTCCGTGAACACTGAAGCTTTCTTT. Protein: CASSARWGSVNTEAFF. V is TRBV6-1 and J is TRBJ1-1, with D perhaps matching TRBD1 (5 bases). CDR1 MNHNS and CDR2 SASEGT come from the germline V gene. CDR3 length equals 16 residues. Trimming pared 4 bases from V and 0 bases from J, leaving 15 bases between.